This TCR beta chain stems from a study of blood T cell repertoires in COVID-19. CDR1 and CDR2 (germline): KGHDR, SFDVKD. This CDR3 has 15 residues. V was trimmed by 6 bases and J by 1 base, leaving 9 bases between them. Authors' methods: Amplification of reference gene primers was used by the study to estimate nucleated cell counts. Clones were read by immunoSEQ multiplex PCR, and TCRdb kept only the in-frame ones, dropping some. V and J calls and clone size follow that table, whereas D and trimming were derived from the DNA. The sample shows tens of thousands of clones, more than 80% of them seen only once.

This TCR was recovered from a woman over 75 with acute or convalescent COVID-19. The gene calls are TRBV24-1 and TRBJ2-6, with D perhaps matching TRBD2 (6 bases). Sequenced material: peripheral blood. The CDR3 reads CATSRAGSGANVLTF. CDR3 DNA: TGTGCCACCAGTAGGGCGGGGTCTGGGGCCAACGTCCTGACTTTC.